This passage covers 3 T cell receptor beta chains from one sample sequenced in a study of shared clonotypes between healthy human individuals. Naive CD8 cells were CD45RO-negative, positively selected for CCR7, excluding terminally differentiated effector memory CD45RA+ cells. Only in-frame clones appear in the TCRdb table, and some are missing; sequencing was by immunoSEQ multiplex PCR. Found here are millions of clones, about 93% of them singletons; the top ten hold 1.5% to 2%. The sequenced sample was naive CD8+ T cells from PBMCs. The receptors were gathered from a man aged 18 to 30 in good health. Some clones in this sample may be carry-over from other donors' samples.

This chain joins TRBV19 and TRBJ1-1; D remains unclear. Trimming took 7 bases from V and 3 from J, leaving 12 bases between them. Germline V lookup: CDR1 LNHDA, CDR2 SQIVND (reference sequence). This CDR3 contains 13 residues. CDR3 sequence: CASTLGRYTEAFF. The CDR3 DNA is TGTGCCAGTACCCTAGGCAGATACACTGAAGCTTTCTTT. The whole variable domain, remainder taken from reference TRBV19 and TRBJ1-1, is DGGITQSPKYLFRKEGQNVTLSCEQNLNHDAMYWYRQDPGQGLRLIYYSQIVNDFQKGDIAEGYSVSREKKESFPLTVTSAQKNPTAFYLCASTLGRYTEAFFGQGTRLTVV.

The gene calls are TRBV28 and TRBJ2-6, with D perhaps being TRBD1 or TRBD2 (6 bases each). Looked up from germline, CDR1 is MDHEN and CDR2 is SYDVKM. There are 20 residues in the CDR3. Deletions cut 7 bases from V and 0 bases from J, with 25 bases between. This CDR3 reads CASTPRKGGRGSSGANVLTF. CDR3 DNA sequence: TGTGCCAGCACCCCTAGAAAGGGGGGCCGGGGTTCCTCTGGGGCCAACGTCCTGACTTTC.

The chain joins TRBV18 to TRBJ2-1; D perhaps matches TRBD2 (6 bases). Trimming took 5 bases from V and 5 from J, leaving 19 bases between them. The CDR3 is 16 residues long. The germline CDR1 and CDR2 sequences are KGHSH and LQKENI. The CDR3, as DNA: TGTGCCAGCTCAGGGTTTTTTGGTTCGGGAGACAATGAGCAGTTCTTC. Amino acids: CASSGFFGSGDNEQFF.